This record looks at one T cell receptor (beta chain) sequence and its context. The antigen is unknown. The CDR3 is cut off 3 residues early in the read; its end comes from the germline J gene. The data originate from a study of T cells in women clearing cervical HPV infection. Study findings and constraints: Combining TCR richness with V gene abundances gave approximately 0.84 AUC. Effector/memory and HPV-specific T cells were not isolated, and association timing is unknown.

All participants had a single incident cervical HPV16 infection, and prevalent HPV16 infections were excluded. Dot-blot hybridization genotyped cervical HPV amplified with MY09/MY11 PCR. Germline values: CDR1 SGHTA, CDR2 FQGTGA. The V end lost 2 bases, the J end lost 2 bases, and 10 bases lay between the germline ends. This CDR3 region has 15 residues. Produced via immunoSEQ multiplex PCR; TCRdb's table is partial and in-frame only. Seen in this sample are some 30,000 clones; the ten most common clones hold approximately 7.5%. This chain links TRBV7-3 with TRBJ1-5, with TRBD1 as a possible D gene (5 bases). The receptor was isolated from a woman between 18 and 70 years old with a cervical HPV16 infection that either progressed to CIN3+ or cleared (not recorded which). Sequenced: blood buffy coat. The covered CDR3 bases are TGTGCCAGCAGCTTATACGGAGGGGGCAATCAGCCC. Encoded protein: CASSLYGGGNQP. The whole CDR3 protein is CASSLYGGGNQPQHF.